The rows below give T cell receptor beta chains drawn from one sample of a study of cytomegalovirus exposure and HLA in healthy donors. Here immunoSEQ multiplex PCR was the method, and the copy in TCRdb shows in-frame clones only, minus some. The sample contains fewer than 75,000 clones, around 94% of which appear only once. The sequenced sample consisted of PBMCs. These TCRs come from a woman aged 18-35 years in good health and CMV-seropositive. Each CDR3 is given with its conserved first and last residue. A D gene is named only where the DNA matches it firmly. Clone size is given for some rows only: seen once, a few or many times, or a class if the clone is expanded.

TGTGCCAGCAGCTCCCAGGGGGGAGACACTGAAGCTTTCTTT,CASSSQGGDTEAFF,few,TRBV11-2,TRBD1,TRBJ1-1
TGTGCCAGCAGTGAACGTTCGGGACAGGCCCCAGAGGAGCAGTACTTC,CASSERSGQAPEEQYF,-,TRBV6-1,TRBD1,TRBJ2-7
TGTGCCAGCAGCGTAGAGGGACACCATAATTCACCCCTCCACTTT,CASSVEGHHNSPLHF,-,TRBV9,-,TRBJ1-6
TGTGCCAGCAGCATCCGGACTAGCGGGAGGCCAGCCTACAATGAGCAGTTCTTC,CASSIRTSGRPAYNEQFF,-,TRBV11-2,TRBD2,TRBJ2-1
TGCGCCAGCAGCTTGGGGGAGGGTGAGCAGTACTTC,CASSLGEGEQYF,-,TRBV5-1,TRBD2,TRBJ2-7
TGCGCCAGCAGCCAAGTTGGCGGGATTTACAATGAGCAGTTCTTC,CASSQVGGIYNEQFF,-,TRBV4-1,-,TRBJ2-1
TGTGCCATCCACGTGGAGGGGAAAGAAAAACTGTTTTTT,CAIHVEGKEKLFF,few,TRBV5-4,-,TRBJ1-4
TGTGCCAGCAGTTCCCCAATAATCAGCGGGACCTACGAGCAGTACTTC,CASSSPIISGTYEQYF,few,TRBV2,TRBD2,TRBJ2-7
TGTGCCAGCAGTTATACAGCGGGAGGGCCCGATACGCAGTATTTT,CASSYTAGGPDTQYF,-,TRBV6-6,TRBD2,TRBJ2-3
TGTGCCAGCAGCTCAAGCGGTGACTCCTACGAGCAGTACTTC,CASSSSGDSYEQYF,-,TRBV11-3,-,TRBJ2-7
TGCGCCATCGCGGACAGGGGATACGACTATGGCTACACCTTC,CAIADRGYDYGYTF,-,TRBV10-2,TRBD1,TRBJ1-2
TGTGCCAGCAGTTCCAGGGGAACCTACGAGCAGTACTTC,CASSSRGTYEQYF,-,TRBV27,-,TRBJ2-7
TGTGCCAGTAGCCGCGGGTTGAGGGCAGAAAAACTGTTTTTT,CASSRGLRAEKLFF,once,TRBV19,-,TRBJ1-4
TGTGCCAGCAGTTTATTGGGGGGCAGGGAGGGGAAAAGTCAGCCCCAGCATTTT,CASSLLGGREGKSQPQHF,-,TRBV28,-,TRBJ1-5
TGTGCCAGCAGCGCATCCTGGGGCGGGAGGGATGAGCAGTTCTTC,CASSASWGGRDEQFF,-,TRBV9,TRBD2,TRBJ2-1
TGTGCCAGCAGCTTGGGCGGCCGGGGACTCCCGTTGGATGAGCAGTTCTTC,CASSLGGRGLPLDEQFF,-,TRBV5-4,-,TRBJ2-1
TGTGCCACCAACGCACAGGGGACCGCAACTAATGAAAAACTGTTTTTT,CATNAQGTATNEKLFF,-,TRBV15,TRBD1,TRBJ1-4
TGTGCCAGCAGTCCGACAGGGGATGAAAAACTGTTTTTT,CASSPTGDEKLFF,-,TRBV6-5,TRBD1,TRBJ1-4
TGTGCCAGCACCACAGGGTTAACATACGGCCAACAAGCTTTCTTT,CASTTGLTYGQQAFF,-,TRBV2,-,TRBJ1-1